The T cell receptor (beta chain) under discussion was sequenced for a study of blood T cell repertoires in COVID-19. Across the study: T cells, B-cell-depleted T cells, or PBMCs supplied cDNA or gDNA.

Participants came from roughly 23 US areas, aged roughly 18 to 89 years. In the original processing: Counts of nucleated cells, estimated from reference gene primer amplification, were obtained. Some clones are missing from TCRdb's copy, which holds only in-frame ones; the method was immunoSEQ multiplex PCR. The DNA gave D and trimming, while V, J and clone size come from that table. This sample has approximately 270,000 clones, with about 90% found just once. The CDR3 has 15 amino acids. Looked up from germline, CDR1 is MNHEY and CDR2 is SMNVEV (reference sequence). Trimming removed 2 bases at V and 7 bases at J, with 14 bases between.

Sequenced input: PBMCs or T cells enriched from blood (not recorded which). This TCR came from a woman under 40 with acute COVID-19. This chain links TRBV27 with TRBJ2-2; possible D gene TRBD2, 6 bases. CDR3 coding DNA: TGTGCCAGCAGTTTAACGGGCGGGGCGGGCGGGGAGCTGTTTTTT. The encoded protein is CASSLTGGAGGELFF.